Following are 3 T cell receptor beta chains from one sample sequenced in a study of technical replicates of blood from a handful of donors. Assay used: immunoSEQ multiplex PCR; TCRdb lists only in-frame clones, some missing. Among about 75,000 clones listed, roughly 90% were seen once. Specimen: T cells isolated from PBMCs. These receptors originate from a human donor in good health.

CDR3 sequence: CASSEIGGNTIYF. In DNA form, the CDR3 reads TGTGCCAGCAGTGAAATCGGGGGAAACACCATATATTTT. The chain carries TRBV6-1 and TRBJ1-3; no clear D gene. The CDR3 length is 13 residues. Germline values: CDR1 MNHNS, CDR2 SASEGT. V dropped 2 bases and J dropped 4 bases, with 6 bases sitting between them.

The rearrangement uses TRBV6-5 and TRBJ2-2; weak D call: TRBD1 (6 bases). The length of the CDR3 is 14 residues. Trimming pared 6 bases from V and 3 bases from J, leaving 11 bases between. Germline V CDR1 and CDR2: MNHEY, SVGAGI. The CDR3 DNA sequence: TGTGCCAGCAGGTGGACAGCAGACACCGGGGAGCTGTTTTTT. Its translation: CASRWTADTGELFF.

The chain joins TRBV2 to TRBJ1-1; D uncertain. The germline V gene has CDR1 SNHLY and CDR2 FYNNEI. The V and J ends lost 4 bases and 7 bases respectively, with 10 bases between them. The CDR3 runs to 12 residues. The CDR3 is CASSGSQNEAFF. DNA of the CDR3: TGTGCCAGCAGTGGCAGTCAGAATGAAGCTTTCTTT.